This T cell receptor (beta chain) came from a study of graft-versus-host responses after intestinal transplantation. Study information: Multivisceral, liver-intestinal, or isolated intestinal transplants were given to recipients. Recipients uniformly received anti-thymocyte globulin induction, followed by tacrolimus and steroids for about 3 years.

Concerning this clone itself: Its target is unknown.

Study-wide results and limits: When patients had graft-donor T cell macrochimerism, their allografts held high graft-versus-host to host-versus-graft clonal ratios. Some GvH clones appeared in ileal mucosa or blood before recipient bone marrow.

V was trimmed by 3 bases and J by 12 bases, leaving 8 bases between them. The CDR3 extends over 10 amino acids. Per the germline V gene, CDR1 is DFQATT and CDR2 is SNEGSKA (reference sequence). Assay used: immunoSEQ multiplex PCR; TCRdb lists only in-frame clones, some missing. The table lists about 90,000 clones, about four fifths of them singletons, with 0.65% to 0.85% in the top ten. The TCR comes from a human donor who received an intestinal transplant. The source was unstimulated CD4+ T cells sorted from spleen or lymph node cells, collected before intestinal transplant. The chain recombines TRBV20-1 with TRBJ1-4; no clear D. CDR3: CSASTRELFF. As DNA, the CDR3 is TGCAGTGCTAGCACCCGGGAACTGTTTTTT.